This T cell receptor (beta chain) appears in the sequencing data of a study of blood T cell repertoires in COVID-19. At the level of the study: Material from acute and convalescent COVID-19 was sourced from the United States, Italy and Spain.

This table comes from immunoSEQ multiplex PCR, and its TCRdb copy is limited to in-frame clones, with some not included. The table lists 300,000 to 400,000 clones, about 87% of them singletons. This CDR3 spans 14 amino acids. Germline trimming cut 6 bases from V and 4 bases from J; bases unmatched to any gene: 6. Germline loops: CDR1 MNHEY, CDR2 SVGEGT. The material sequenced was peripheral blood. This receptor was identified in a woman aged 45-65 years who had recovered from COVID-19. The V call is TRBV6-2 or TRBV6-3, the J call TRBJ1-5; 7 bases agree with TRBD1. CDR3 in amino acids: CASSSDRFNQPQHF. Here the CDR3 DNA reads TGTGCCAGCAGCTCGGACAGGTTTAATCAGCCCCAGCATTTT.